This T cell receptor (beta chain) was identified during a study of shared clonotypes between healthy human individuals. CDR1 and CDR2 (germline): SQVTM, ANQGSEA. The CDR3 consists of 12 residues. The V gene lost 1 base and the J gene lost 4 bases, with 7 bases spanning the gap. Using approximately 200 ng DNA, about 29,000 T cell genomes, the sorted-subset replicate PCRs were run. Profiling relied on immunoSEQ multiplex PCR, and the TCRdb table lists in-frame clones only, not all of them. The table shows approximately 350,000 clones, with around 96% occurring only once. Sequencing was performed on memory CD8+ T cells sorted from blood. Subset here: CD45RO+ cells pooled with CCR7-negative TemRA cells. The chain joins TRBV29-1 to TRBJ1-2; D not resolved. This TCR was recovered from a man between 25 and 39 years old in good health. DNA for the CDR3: TGCAGCGTTGAAGTGAATGTCTATGGCTACACCTTC. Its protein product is CSVEVNVYGYTF.